This is a list of T cell receptor beta chains from one sample in a study of identical twins. TCRdb independently ran MiXCR on the 5' RACE reads; one entry per CDR3 protein. Of about 190,000 distinct CDR3 sequences listed, approximately 15% are singletons. The same data also went into a second study, on T cells expressing NK-cell markers.

Sequences were obtained from CD8+ T cells sorted from blood. The receptors were gathered from a young woman in good health. The CDR3 runs from the conserved cysteine through the conserved F or W. Each record gives: V gene, J gene, clone size, CDR3 protein. Expanded clones are given a class, and other clones once, few, many or no size at all.

TRBV20-1	TRBJ1-2	few	CSASTGLWGQGYGYTF
TRBV5-4	TRBJ1-2	.	CASSLGGTPVNYGYTF
TRBV10-3	TRBJ2-2	few	CASQGADTGELFF
TRBV7-6	TRBJ2-3	.	CASSLGFIPDTQYF
TRBV3-1	TRBJ2-1	.	CASSQVGGVSYNEQFF
TRBV27	TRBJ2-7	few	CASSLGSLGEQYF
TRBV6-2/TRBV6-3	TRBJ2-1	few	CASSFPSEQFF
TRBV29-1	TRBJ1-1	.	CSVEVNVGQKNTEAFF
TRBV5-6	TRBJ2-5	.	CASSLPRTGVLQETQYF
TRBV4-3	TRBJ1-2	.	CASSQNRDRDYGYTF
TRBV11-1	TRBJ2-1	few	CASSLYLGGDEQFF
TRBV7-2	TRBJ2-7	.	CASSRVRRVPYEQYF
TRBV29-1	TRBJ2-3	few	CSVEERGSRRDTQYF
TRBV11-2	TRBJ2-3	.	CASSYLRGGAKDTQYF
TRBV3-1	TRBJ1-1	.	CASSQVGQNLNTEAFF
TRBV20-1	TRBJ2-1	.	CSARDGSRYNEQFF
TRBV6-6	TRBJ2-7	.	CASSSDSLEQYF
TRBV12-3/TRBV12-4	TRBJ1-1	.	CASSYTLNTEAFF
TRBV7-8	TRBJ1-6	.	CASSPSGDSYNSPLHF
TRBV12-3/TRBV12-4	TRBJ2-1	few	CASSLSPTFSNEQFF
TRBV12-3/TRBV12-4	TRBJ1-4	.	CASTPTTGNEELFF
TRBV10-3	TRBJ1-2	.	CAISEGTVFYGYTF
TRBV4-2	TRBJ2-2	few	CASSQTPGTSNTGELFF
TRBV4-1	TRBJ2-3	few	CASSQVRGRPGTDTQYF
TRBV10-3	TRBJ2-7	.	CAITRTSGEQYF
TRBV6-2/TRBV6-3	TRBJ2-7	few	CASETGGRYEQYF
TRBV5-4	TRBJ2-5	.	CASSLAGRGRIVSETQYF
TRBV11-2	TRBJ2-1	many	CASSLDLGLAGVGSYNEQFF
TRBV4-1	TRBJ2-3	many	CASSQGDGSTDTQYF
TRBV20-1	TRBJ2-1	.	CSARDRLAGGHTEFYNEQFF
TRBV4-3	TRBJ2-5	.	CASSQEGLAGGQETQYF
TRBV13	TRBJ2-5	.	CASSLPASGQETQYF
TRBV11-3	TRBJ2-7	.	CASSLVFLADYEQYF
TRBV5-6	TRBJ1-2	few	CASSLQGTRLYGYTF
TRBV12-3/TRBV12-4	TRBJ2-5	.	CASSLLLAGAQETQYF
TRBV27	TRBJ2-1	many	CASSPGSGGVIYNEQFF
TRBV5-5	TRBJ2-2	.	CASSSPSTGELFF
TRBV7-2	TRBJ2-7	few	CASSSGALVYEQYF
TRBV7-2	TRBJ2-2	few	CASSLALTSAVGELFF
TRBV12-3/TRBV12-4	TRBJ2-1	.	CASTTGGEQFF
TRBV29-1	TRBJ1-2	.	CSVPDRDNYGYTF
TRBV12-3/TRBV12-4	TRBJ1-1	many	CACRVGQARSFF
TRBV6-5	TRBJ2-2	.	CASSYKGTGELFF
TRBV25-1	TRBJ2-7	.	CARGFGTLSYEQYF
TRBV12-3/TRBV12-4	TRBJ2-7	few	CASSAGQAALEQYF
TRBV12-3/TRBV12-4	TRBJ1-1	.	CASSSGTGGSF
TRBV4-1	TRBJ1-1	.	CASNWAGGPRGTEAFF
TRBV20-1	TRBJ2-1	.	CSARGPVWYNEQFF
TRBV12-5	TRBJ2-1	few	CASGLEVVTRDRRHEQFF
TRBV20-1	TRBJ2-5	.	CSARASLAGVLQETQYF
TRBV20-1	TRBJ1-1	.	CSAWRGDMNTEAFF
TRBV9	TRBJ1-1	many	CASSFGQGRNTEAFF
TRBV4-1	TRBJ1-1	.	CASSQVGTGSLEAFF
TRBV21-1	TRBJ1-5	few	CASSKGPGGNQPQHF
TRBV3-1	TRBJ2-3	.	CASSPRRGLSTDTQYF
TRBV18	TRBJ2-7	.	CASSPTTDSYEQYF
TRBV5-6	TRBJ1-2	few	CASSLEKGGYTF
TRBV27	TRBJ2-2	.	CASSREGASNTGELFF
TRBV12-5	TRBJ2-7	.	CASGDRGEQYF